This TCR beta chain was obtained from a study of control samples from healthy donors and cancer patients. Profiling relied on immunoSEQ multiplex PCR, and the TCRdb table lists in-frame clones only, not all of them. This table holds about 110,000 clones, around 88% found once. The TCR comes from a woman aged 45-65 years in good health. The specimen sequenced was blood.

CDR3 bases: TGTGCCACCAGTGATTCGGAACATCGGAATACGCAGTATTTT. It codes for CATSDSEHRNTQYF. The V gene is TRBV24-1, the J gene TRBJ2-3; D gene uncertain. V lost 2 bases and J 7 bases, leaving 12 bases between the germline ends. CDR1 and CDR2 (germline): KGHDR, SFDVKD. CDR3 length equals 14 residues.